Listed below are T cell receptor beta chains from one sample, sequenced in a study of CDR3 diversity in severe acne. Each CDR3 protein is one row after TCRdb ran MiXCR on the PCR reads. The sample carries about 90,000 distinct CDR3 sequences, approximately 54% recorded once. The sample consisted of blood. The source is a male donor with severe acne vulgaris. CDR3s include the opening cysteine and the closing phenylalanine or tryptophan. Fields, in order: J gene, D gene, V gene, clone size, CDR3 protein, CDR3 DNA. The D gene is left open where the match is weak. Not every row has a clone size; where given, it reads once, few, many or a size class.

>TRBJ2-2|.|TRBV15|once
CATSRDGGSGELFF
TGTGCCACCAGCAGAGATGGGGGTTCAGGGGAGCTGTTTTTT
>TRBJ1-2|TRBD1|TRBV9|few
CASSAAGGDSYGYTF
TGTGCCAGCAGCGCAGCAGGGGGGGACTCCTATGGCTACACCTTC
>TRBJ1-2|TRBD1|TRBV25-1|.
CATSDWDRIYGYTF
TGTGCCACCAGTGATTGGGACAGGATCTATGGCTACACCTTC
>TRBJ2-1|.|TRBV11-1|many
CASSFVYEQFF
TGTGCCAGCAGCTTTGTTTATGAGCAGTTCTTC
>TRBJ2-7|TRBD2|TRBV11-1|.
CASSISGRNSYEQYF
TGTGCCAGCAGCATAAGCGGGAGGAACTCCTACGAGCAGTACTTC
>TRBJ2-1|.|TRBV7-9|many
CASSSLGNEQFF
TGTGCCAGCAGCTCACTGGGGAATGAGCAGTTCTTC
>TRBJ1-6|TRBD1|TRBV2|once
CASSSGQDAEPLHF
TGTGCCAGCAGCTCGGGACAGGACGCCGAACCCCTCCACTTT
>TRBJ2-1|.|TRBV7-9|many
CASSRPWGAVNNEQFF
TGTGCCAGCAGCCGCCCCTGGGGGGCCGTGAACAATGAGCAGTTCTTC
>TRBJ2-3|.|TRBV7-2|many
CASSPGVSTDTQYF
TGTGCCAGCAGCCCAGGGGTGAGCACAGATACGCAGTATTTT
>TRBJ2-3|.|TRBV7-2|many
CASSSQGTDTQYF
TGTGCCAGCAGCTCCCAGGGGACAGATACGCAGTATTTT
>TRBJ2-1|TRBD2|TRBV2|many
CASSPGTSGSSSQAYNEQFF
TGTGCCAGCAGTCCAGGGACTAGCGGGAGCTCATCTCAGGCTTACAATGAGCAGTTCTTC
>TRBJ1-4|.|TRBV25-1|.
CASSDRSGGYEKLFF
TGTGCCAGCAGTGACCGGTCGGGGGGATATGAAAAACTGTTTTTT
>TRBJ1-2|TRBD1|TRBV20-1|.
CSARDERGDRTYLGYTF
TGCAGTGCTAGAGACGAGAGAGGGGACAGGACCTATCTTGGCTACACCTTC
>TRBJ2-2|.|TRBV12-3/TRBV12-4|.
CASSLFGMGYSRYFTGELFF
TGTGCCAGCAGCTTATTTGGTATGGGCTATTCCAGGTATTTCACCGGGGAGCTGTTTTTT
>TRBJ1-2|.|TRBV18|few
CASSPERDYGYTF
TGTGCCAGCTCACCGGAACGAGACTATGGCTACACCTTC
>TRBJ2-1|TRBD1|TRBV7-2|.
CASSLPRTGKDEQFF
TGTGCCAGCAGCTTACCCCGGACAGGGAAGGATGAGCAGTTCTTC
>TRBJ2-1|TRBD2|TRBV27|.
CASNSGTSGSSYNEQFF
TGTGCCAGCAATAGCGGGACTAGCGGGAGCTCCTACAATGAGCAGTTCTTC
>TRBJ2-5|TRBD2|TRBV14|.
CASRRLAEETQYF
TGTGCCAGCAGGCGACTAGCGGAAGAGACCCAGTACTTC
>TRBJ2-7|.|TRBV5-4|once
CASSLLPDEQYF
TGTGCCAGCAGCTTGCTTCCCGACGAGCAGTACTTC
>TRBJ2-2|TRBD1|TRBV2|many
CASTTPTGGTTGELFF
TGTGCCAGCACAACCCCGACAGGGGGCACGACCGGGGAGCTGTTTTTT
>TRBJ1-6|TRBD1|TRBV7-2|.
CASSSDRDRDLHF
TGTGCCAGCAGCTCGGACAGGGATCGTGACCTCCACTTT
>TRBJ2-3|TRBD2|TRBV7-8|.
CASTPEASGRSDTQYF
TGTGCCAGCACCCCTGAAGCTAGCGGGAGGTCGGATACGCAGTATTTT
>TRBJ2-3|TRBD2|TRBV5-6|.
CASSHASGGADTQYF
TGTGCCAGCAGCCATGCTAGCGGGGGGGCAGATACGCAGTATTTT
>TRBJ1-2|.|TRBV7-9|once
CASSLATIYGYTF
TGTGCCAGCAGCCTGGCCACGATCTATGGCTACACCTTC
>TRBJ2-2|.|TRBV4-1|few
CASSQGRGGDTGELFF
TGCGCCAGCAGCCAAGGGAGGGGTGGGGACACCGGGGAGCTGTTTTTT
>TRBJ1-5|TRBD1|TRBV6-9|.
CASGDRGDNQPQHF
TGTGCCAGCGGAGACAGGGGCGACAATCAGCCCCAGCATTTT
>TRBJ1-5|.|TRBV20-1|many
CSASRGGYQPQHF
TGCAGTGCTAGTCGCGGAGGGTACCAGCCCCAGCATTTT
>TRBJ1-1|TRBD1|TRBV5-1|.
CASSFVDREGTEAFF
TGCGCCAGCAGCTTTGTTGACAGGGAGGGCACTGAAGCTTTCTTT
>TRBJ2-6|.|TRBV6-5|.
CASSYGANVLTF
TGTGCCAGCAGTTACGGGGCCAACGTCCTGACTTTC
>TRBJ2-7|.|TRBV6-1|.
CASSNSVTGYEQNF
TGTGCCAGCAGTAACTCAGTGACGGGCTACGAGCAGAACTTC
>TRBJ2-7|TRBD2|TRBV29-1|many
CSVSGEQRENYEQYF
TGCAGCGTTTCCGGGGAGCAGCGGGAGAACTACGAGCAGTACTTC
>TRBJ2-7|TRBD2|TRBV29-1|.
CSVEDRLAGVYSEQYF
TGCAGCGTTGAAGATCGCCTAGCGGGAGTTTATTCCGAGCAGTACTTC
>TRBJ1-1|.|TRBV7-6|many
CASSLAGVNTEAFF
TGTGCCAGCAGCTTAGCAGGCGTAAACACTGAAGCTTTCTTT
>TRBJ1-2|TRBD1|TRBV24-1|.
CATSDSLTSGTDPNYGYTF
TGTGCCACCAGTGATTCCTTGACTAGCGGGACAGATCCTAACTATGGCTACACCTTC
>TRBJ2-1|TRBD1|TRBV6-1|few
CASSEGEGQGGNEQFF
TGTGCCAGCAGTGAAGGTGAAGGACAGGGGGGCAATGAGCAGTTCTTC
>TRBJ1-1|TRBD1|TRBV9|.
CASSTGTGANTEAFF
TGTGCCAGCAGCACCGGGACAGGCGCGAACACTGAAGCTTTCTTT
>TRBJ1-2|.|TRBV27|many
CASSRAGGSSSYGYTF
TGTGCCAGCAGTCGTGCGGGCGGATCCTCCTCTTATGGCTACACCTTC
>TRBJ2-7|TRBD1|TRBV2|many
CATGTGGFGEQYF
TGTGCCACCGGGACAGGGGGCTTTGGCGAGCAGTACTTC
>TRBJ2-7|TRBD2|TRBV10-3|.
CAIRTSGTNYEQYF
TGTGCCATCCGAACTAGCGGGACAAACTACGAGCAGTACTTC
>TRBJ1-2|TRBD1|TRBV28|.
CASSWDRAGYGYTF
TGTGCCAGCAGTTGGGACAGGGCGGGGTATGGCTACACCTTC
>TRBJ2-1|.|TRBV30|many
CAWSSSANLEQFF
TGTGCCTGGAGTTCCTCGGCTAACCTGGAGCAGTTCTTC
>TRBJ2-5|.|TRBV28|many
CATRQVREQETQYF
TGTGCCACCCGACAGGTTAGGGAACAAGAGACCCAGTACTTC
>TRBJ1-1|TRBD1|TRBV5-4|.
CASTPVQGTNTMNTEAFF
TGTGCCAGCACCCCCGTACAGGGGACGAATACCATGAACACTGAAGCTTTCTTT
>TRBJ2-1|TRBD2|TRBV7-9|.
CASSGLAEDEQFF
TGTGCCAGCAGCGGACTAGCGGAGGATGAGCAGTTCTTC
>TRBJ2-7|.|TRBV11-2|.
CASSLGLEEASLPAYEQYF
TGTGCCAGCAGCTTAGGTTTGGAGGAAGCCTCCCTCCCAGCTTACGAGCAGTACTTC
>TRBJ1-6|.|TRBV7-3|many
CASSITSESPLHF
TGTGCCAGCAGCATAACCTCCGAGTCACCCCTCCACTTT
>TRBJ2-7|.|TRBV5-6|once
CASSSGKTGGPYEQYF
TGTGCCAGCAGCTCCGGAAAGACAGGCGGCCCCTACGAGCAGTACTTC